The rows below give T cell receptor beta chains drawn from one sample of a study of blood T cells in healthy people across ages. TCRdb processed the 5' RACE reads anew with MiXCR; each CDR3 protein has one entry. The sample consists of about 1.5 million distinct CDR3 sequences, approximately 39% of them appearing once. Specimen: blood. These receptors all stem from a woman aged 18-29 years in good health. CDR3s include the opening cysteine and the closing phenylalanine or tryptophan. Fields, in order: CDR3 DNA, CDR3 protein, J gene, V gene, clone size, D gene. The D gene is left open where the match is weak. The size entry is marked missing in some rows and otherwise reads once, few, many or a size class.

CDR3nt: TGTGCCAGCAGCGTAGATGGCAGTTCATGGACCCAGTACTTC
CDR3aa: CASSVDGSSWTQYF
j_gene: TRBJ2-5
v_gene: TRBV9
abundance: NA
d_gene: NA

CDR3nt: TGCGCCAGCAGCACAGCCCGGAACTACAATGAGCAGTTCTTC
CDR3aa: CASSTARNYNEQFF
j_gene: TRBJ2-1
v_gene: TRBV5-1
abundance: NA
d_gene: NA

CDR3nt: TGTGCCAGCAGCCAAAACACCTGGGGTGGCTACACCTTC
CDR3aa: CASSQNTWGGYTF
j_gene: TRBJ1-2
v_gene: TRBV7-6
abundance: NA
d_gene: NA

CDR3nt: TGTGCCAGCAGCTCCCTGGGGGGGACGTACACGCAGTATTTT
CDR3aa: CASSSLGGTYTQYF
j_gene: TRBJ2-3
v_gene: TRBV12-3/TRBV12-4
abundance: NA
d_gene: TRBD2

CDR3nt: TGTGCCAGCAGCGTAGGACGGGGGAACACTGAAGCTTTCTTT
CDR3aa: CASSVGRGNTEAFF
j_gene: TRBJ1-1
v_gene: TRBV9
abundance: few
d_gene: NA

CDR3nt: TGTGCCAGCAGTTTTGACAGGGGTTGGGTAGACACCTTC
CDR3aa: CASSFDRGWVDTF
j_gene: TRBJ1-2
v_gene: TRBV12-3/TRBV12-4
abundance: few
d_gene: TRBD1

CDR3nt: TGTGCCAGCAGCTTTGGGGGGGCCTACAATGAGCAGTTCTTC
CDR3aa: CASSFGGAYNEQFF
j_gene: TRBJ2-1
v_gene: TRBV7-2
abundance: many
d_gene: TRBD2

CDR3nt: TGTGCCAGCTCACCTTTGGGCGGAGAGACCCAGTACTTC
CDR3aa: CASSPLGGETQYF
j_gene: TRBJ2-5
v_gene: TRBV18
abundance: many
d_gene: NA

CDR3nt: TGTGCCAGCAGTTTAACAGGAAGGAGCTCCTACAATGAGCAGTTCTTC
CDR3aa: CASSLTGRSSYNEQFF
j_gene: TRBJ2-1
v_gene: TRBV7-9
abundance: NA
d_gene: NA

CDR3nt: TGTGCCAGCAGCTTAATACTAGCGAACACCGGGGAGCTGTTTTTT
CDR3aa: CASSLILANTGELFF
j_gene: TRBJ2-2
v_gene: TRBV11-2
abundance: NA
d_gene: NA

CDR3nt: TGCGCCAGCAGCCTGGGGTTCAAGGGAATCTTGGACGGGGAGCTGTTTTTT
CDR3aa: CASSLGFKGILDGELFF
j_gene: TRBJ2-2
v_gene: TRBV5-1
abundance: NA
d_gene: NA

CDR3nt: TGCAGCGTTAACCCAGCAACTAATGAAAAACTGTTTTTT
CDR3aa: CSVNPATNEKLFF
j_gene: TRBJ1-4
v_gene: TRBV29-1
abundance: NA
d_gene: NA

CDR3nt: TGTGCCAGCAGTTTAGTAGGCGGCTACACCTTC
CDR3aa: CASSLVGGYTF
j_gene: TRBJ1-2
v_gene: TRBV7-9
abundance: many
d_gene: NA

CDR3nt: TGTGCCAGCAGTCCCGGGGACATACCCACAGATACGCAGTATTTT
CDR3aa: CASSPGDIPTDTQYF
j_gene: TRBJ2-3
v_gene: TRBV12-3/TRBV12-4
abundance: NA
d_gene: NA

CDR3nt: TGTGCCAGCAGTCCCGACCCGAACTATGGCTACACCTTC
CDR3aa: CASSPDPNYGYTF
j_gene: TRBJ1-2
v_gene: TRBV12-3/TRBV12-4
abundance: many
d_gene: NA

CDR3nt: TGTGCCAGCAGGCTCCAGCACAATGAGCAGTTCTTC
CDR3aa: CASRLQHNEQFF
j_gene: TRBJ2-1
v_gene: TRBV12-3/TRBV12-4
abundance: NA
d_gene: NA